This T cell receptor (beta chain) was recorded in a study of T cell responses to AZD1222 COVID-19 vaccine. The CDR3 is 14 amino acids. From germline, CDR1 is SGHNT and CDR2 YENEEA. V was pared by 7 bases and J by 0 bases, with 9 bases between. TCRdb keeps only in-frame clones here, not all; method: immunoSEQ multiplex PCR. Of some 250,000 clones listed, 90% to 95% were seen once; the top ten hold roughly 0.51%. Whole-study results and caveats: Spike-specific TCR breadth and depth both grew after two AZD1222 doses. Recipients of AZD1222 seropositive at baseline numbered only 5 to 7.

Of note for this clone: Its antigen remains unidentified.

V gene TRBV11-3 combines with J gene TRBJ2-2; D not resolved. The specimen was peripheral blood, collected 28 days after the second AZD1222 dose. The TCR was taken from an adult who received the AZD1222 COVID-19 vaccine. CDR3 amino acids: CASTLTPNTGELFF. CDR3 nucleotide sequence: TGTGCCAGCACCCTGACACCGAACACCGGGGAGCTGTTTTTT.